This T cell receptor beta chain was recovered during a study of T cells in Graves' hyperthyroidism and ophthalmopathy. Study-level points and caveats: Before onset, by a median of around six months, the model predicted ophthalmopathy.

This clonotype was counted between two and nine times. Its target is unknown. Amplified TCR beta CDR3 regions came from RNA transcripts. A first-round RT-PCR of the TCR CDR3 used the HTBI primer set. TCRdb recomputed calls from the multiplex PCR reads with MiXCR, one row per CDR3 protein. The sample records under 550,000 distinct CDR3 sequences, about an eighth being singletons. The germline gives CDR1 WSHSY, CDR2 SAAADI. The CDR3 spans 13 residues. The ends lost 6 bases at V and 7 bases at J; junction bases unmatched: 3. Diagnostic assessment was based on clinical symptoms, serum thyroxine and TRAb, thyroid ultrasound and orbital computed tomography.

Specimen: blood. The sequence came from a woman under 30 with Graves' hyperthyroidism. The rearrangement joins TRBV10-2 to TRBJ1-6; 7 bases are a match to TRBD1. CDR3 DNA: TGCGCCAGCAGGGGGACAGACAATTCACCCCTCCACTTT. Its translation is CASRGTDNSPLHF.